The 27 T cell receptor beta chains given below trace back to one sample, sequenced in a study of blood T cells in healthy people across ages. Then a second PCR, running roughly 6 to 12 cycles, was carried out with a sample-barcoded 5' primer and a J-beta primer mix. TCRdb processed the 5' RACE reads anew with MiXCR; each CDR3 protein has one entry. The sample includes 850,000 to 1,000,000 distinct CDR3 sequences, 45% to 50% seen only once; the top ten take over 10%. The sequencing sample was made of blood. Source of these receptors: a man aged 30 to 45 in good health.

V usage is TRBV28 and J usage is TRBJ1-5; a possible D gene is TRBD1 (5 bases). With 7 bases removed from V and 5 bases from J, the gap between germline ends came to 18 bases. Germline V gene data show CDR1 as MDHEN and CDR2 as SYDVKM. The CDR3 runs to 15 residues. The CDR3 bases are TGTGCCAGCAAATCAGGGTCTAAGGGGTATCAGCCCCAGCATTTT. This sequence encodes CASKSGSKGYQPQHF.

Notes on this clonotype: A much larger clone lies one base from this, so it may be a read error. The genes are TRBV20-1 and TRBJ2-4; D not certain. Germline V gene lookup returns CDR1 DFQATT and CDR2 SNEGSKA (reference sequence). CDR3 length: 13 amino acids. V lost 5 bases to trimming and J lost 0 bases, with 8 bases between them. CDR3 nucleotide sequence: TGCAGTGCTGTCAACGTAGCCAAAAACATTCAGTACTTC. This translates into CSAVNVAKNIQYF.

The chain employs TRBV9 and TRBJ2-3, with D uncertain. The CDR3 covers 14 residues. With 0 bases removed from V and 6 bases from J, the gap between germline ends came to 11 bases. The germline V gene has CDR1 SGDLS and CDR2 YYNGEE. CDR3 DNA: TGTGCCAGCAGCGTAGACGGAAACACGGATACGCAGTATTTT. Amino acids: CASSVDGNTDTQYF.

The rearrangement joins TRBV18 to TRBJ2-2, with TRBD2 identical over 7 bases. The V and J ends lost 3 bases and 4 bases, in that order; junction bases with no gene match: 8. The germline V gene has CDR1 KGHSH and CDR2 LQKENI. The CDR3 contains 16 residues. The CDR3 spells CASSPLAGEITGELFF. In nucleotides, the CDR3 is TGTGCCAGCTCACCTCTTGCGGGGGAGATCACCGGGGAGCTGTTTTTT.

The chain links TRBV20-1 to TRBJ1-6; TRBD1 matches 9 bases. The germline V gene has CDR1 DFQATT and CDR2 SNEGSKA (reference sequence). J gave up 8 bases and V 6 bases, and 2 bases lay outside the gene matches. There are 12 residues in the CDR3. CDR3: CSAGQGHSPLHF. Written as DNA, the CDR3 is TGCAGTGCGGGACAGGGACATTCACCCCTCCACTTT.

The rearrangement links TRBV7-9 to TRBJ2-2; 8 bases agree with TRBD2. The CDR3 loop spans 13 amino acids. The junction had 7 bases not matched to a gene; V was cut back by 10 bases and J by 6 bases. Per the germline V gene, CDR1 is SEHNR and CDR2 is FQNEAQ (reference sequence). The CDR3 DNA follows: TGTGCCAAAGGAGTAGCGGGGCCCGGGGAGCTGTTTTTT. Translation: CAKGVAGPGELFF.

In its sample, this clonotype was seen a few times. The chain carries TRBV6-6 and TRBJ2-4; D possibly corresponds to TRBD2 (5 bases). Near its end, the DNA agrees better with TRBJ2-7, so the J call may be wrong. The CDR3 sequence is 12 residues long. Germline-derived CDR1 and CDR2 are MNHNY and SVGAGI (reference sequence). The CDR3, as DNA: TGTGCCAGCACACGGGGAGATAACGAGCAGTACTTC. Translation: CASTRGDNEQYF.

The chain uses TRBV2 and TRBJ1-5, with D uncertain. The CDR3 extends over 14 amino acids. Trimming took off 5 bases at V and 9 bases at J, with 17 bases between the two ends. Germline V gene sequence: CDR1 SNHLY, CDR2 FYNNEI. The CDR3 spells CASSFSGEGAPQHF. CDR3 DNA sequence: TGTGCCAGCAGTTTCTCTGGGGAGGGTGCGCCCCAGCATTTT.

This clonotype was counted between two and nine times. The V call is TRBV11-3, the J call TRBJ2-1; 7 bases line up with TRBD2. CDR3 size: 16 residues. Germline V gene data show CDR1 as SGHNT and CDR2 as YENEEA. V was clipped by 4 bases and J by 7 bases; unmatched bases: 13. CDR3 sequence (DNA): TGTGCCAGCAGCTCCGGATCGACGGGGGGTAGTAATGAGCAGTTCTTC. It translates to CASSSGSTGGSNEQFF.

The genes are TRBV7-2 and TRBJ2-1; 16 nucleotides align to TRBD2. This CDR3 is built from 16 residues. The trim removed 5 bases at V and 7 bases at J, leaving 5 bases unmatched. The germline gives CDR1 SGHTA, CDR2 FQGNSA. CDR3 in amino acids: CASSAGLAGGQNEQFF. In nucleotides, the CDR3 is TGTGCCAGCAGCGCGGGACTAGCGGGGGGGCAGAATGAGCAGTTCTTC. The complete variable domain, with remaining parts taken from reference TRBV7-2 and TRBJ2-1, reads GAGVSQSPSNKVTEKGKDVELRCDPISGHTALYWYRQSLGQGLEFLIYFQGNSAPDKSGLPSDRFSAERTGGSVSTLTIQRTQQEDSAVYLCASSAGLAGGQNEQFFGPGTRLTVL.

The chain recombines TRBV19 with TRBJ2-4; D is undetermined. The assigned J gene may be wrong: the sequence end matches TRBJ2-7 better. Germline CDR1 and CDR2: LNHDA and SQIVND (reference sequence). The CDR3 consists of 14 residues. CDR3 sequence: CASSIEGGPYEQYF. The CDR3 DNA follows: TGTGCCAGTAGTATAGAAGGCGGTCCCTACGAGCAGTACTTC.

This chain links TRBV11-1 with TRBJ2-5, with D tentatively TRBD1 (5 bases). The tail of the sequence fits TRBJ2-7 better, so the J call may be wrong. Germline assignment: CDR1 SGHAT and CDR2 FQDESV (reference sequence). This CDR3 has 13 amino acids. CDR3 loop: CASSPRTPYEQYF. The CDR3 bases are TGTGCCAGCAGCCCAAGGACACCTTACGAGCAGTACTTC.

The table lists this clonotype with a count of one. V and J are TRBV9 and TRBJ2-3; D is perhaps TRBD2 (6 bases). From germline, CDR1 is SGDLS and CDR2 YYNGEE. Deletions cut 0 bases from V and 0 bases from J, with 8 bases between. The CDR3 consists of 15 residues. The CDR3 sequence: CASSVAAGSTDTQYF. The CDR3 DNA sequence: TGTGCCAGCAGCGTAGCGGCGGGGAGCACAGATACGCAGTATTTT.

This chain uses TRBV20-1 with TRBJ1-3, with 7 positions matching TRBD1. Looked up from germline, CDR1 is DFQATT and CDR2 is SNEGSKA (reference sequence). V lost 1 base and J lost 3; bases outside the gene matches: 9. This CDR3 spans 16 amino acids. For the CDR3, the DNA is TGCAGTGCTAGAGTTCGGGACAGTCTCCGTGGAAACACCATATATTTT. Translated, it gives CSARVRDSLRGNTIYF.

The chain links TRBV4-3 to TRBJ1-1; the D is unclear. Trimming shortened V by 0 bases and J by 4 bases, and 12 bases separated the two germline ends. The CDR3 extends over 15 amino acids. Per the germline V gene, CDR1 is LGHNA and CDR2 is YSLEER. In DNA form, the CDR3 reads TGCGCCAGCAGCCAAGATGTATCCAGTGCCACTGAAGCTTTCTTT. The encoded protein is CASSQDVSSATEAFF.

The chain combines TRBV4-1 with TRBJ2-7, with unresolved D. In germline, CDR1 is MGHRA, CDR2 YSYEKL. This CDR3 contains 14 residues. The V end was cut by 3 bases, the J end by 5 bases, with 14 bases between. This CDR3 is CASSQDTPFDEQYF. In nucleotides, the CDR3 is TGCGCCAGCAGCCAGGATACACCCTTCGACGAGCAGTACTTC.

The genes are TRBV11-3 and TRBJ2-5, with D perhaps being TRBD1 or TRBD2 (6 bases each). V was clipped by 6 bases and J by 5 bases, with 13 bases between them. Germline lookup yields CDR1 SGHNT and CDR2 YENEEA. The CDR3 has 13 amino acids. The chain's CDR3 is CASSAQGRETQYF. CDR3 DNA sequence: TGTGCCAGCAGTGCCCAGGGGAGGGAGACCCAGTACTTC.

The V gene is TRBV18, the J gene TRBJ1-5; 7 nucleotides match TRBD1. Germline trimming cut 4 bases from V and 6 bases from J; bases unmatched to any gene: 3. The CDR3 covers 13 residues. Germline values: CDR1 KGHSH, CDR2 LQKENI. The CDR3 region has the DNA TGTGCCAGCTCACTGGACAGGTCTCAGCCCCAGCATTTT. The encoded protein is CASSLDRSQPQHF.

In its sample, this clonotype was seen a few times. The DNA of the CDR3 is TGTGCCAGCAGACGGACTAGCGTATTAGATACGCAGTATTTT. It is translated as CASRRTSVLDTQYF. The genes are TRBV6-5 and TRBJ2-3, with 9 bases matching TRBD2. Germline CDR1 and CDR2: MNHEY and SVGAGI. This CDR3 comprises 14 residues. With 6 bases clipped from V and 5 bases from J, the junction kept 6 bases outside the gene matches.

The V call is TRBV28, the J call TRBJ2-1; D may be TRBD1 (5 bases). Trimming pared 5 bases from V and 10 bases from J, leaving 21 bases between. CDR1 is MDHEN and CDR2 is SYDVKM in the germline V gene. This CDR3 comprises 15 residues. As DNA, the CDR3 is TGTGCCAGCAGTGCAGTAGCAGGGTCAAGATACGAGCAGTTCTTC. Amino acids: CASSAVAGSRYEQFF.

This clonotype turned up a few times. This rearrangement joins TRBV20-1 to TRBJ1-2, with 12 bases matching TRBD1. The CDR3 loop spans 14 amino acids. CDR1 and CDR2 (germline): DFQATT, SNEGSKA (reference sequence). The ends lost 8 bases at V and 4 bases at J; junction bases unmatched: 8. The CDR3 DNA is TGCAGTACACGGGGACAGGGGGCGGTCTATGGCTACACCTTC. This sequence encodes CSTRGQGAVYGYTF.

V gene TRBV7-8 combines with J gene TRBJ1-1; D possibly corresponds to TRBD1 (6 bases). V lost 7 bases, J lost 4 bases, and 19 bases lay in between. CDR1 and CDR2 from the germline V gene are SGHVS and FQNEAQ. The CDR3 covers 15 residues. The CDR3 DNA is TGTGCCAGCACCATCGAGACGACAGGACTCACTGAAGCTTTCTTT. The encoded protein is CASTIETTGLTEAFF.

The chain joins TRBV6-5 to TRBJ2-3; D might be TRBD2 (5 bases). Germline V lookup: CDR1 MNHEY, CDR2 SVGAGI. The V end lost 0 bases, the J end lost 2 bases, and 12 bases lay between the germline ends. This CDR3 comprises 16 residues. The CDR3 sequence: CASSYSEGVITDTQYF. DNA for the CDR3: TGTGCCAGCAGTTACTCAGAGGGAGTCATCACAGATACGCAGTATTTT.

The V gene is TRBV5-1, the J gene TRBJ1-1, with D possibly matching TRBD1 (5 bases). Deletions cut 3 bases from V and 6 bases from J, with 12 bases between. The CDR3 covers 13 residues. The germline V gene has CDR1 SGHRS and CDR2 YFSETQ. The CDR3 is CASSWAWGPEAFF. As DNA, the CDR3 is TGCGCCAGCAGCTGGGCCTGGGGCCCTGAAGCTTTCTTT.

This clonotype was seen many times. The CDR3 DNA reads as TGCAGCGTAGAACGTCGGGACTGGAGCTCCTACGAGCAGTACTTC. Translated, it gives CSVERRDWSSYEQYF. The rearrangement links TRBV29-1 to TRBJ2-7; weak D call: TRBD2 (6 bases). CDR1 is SQVTM and CDR2 is ANQGSEA in the germline V gene. Trimming took 6 bases from V and 0 from J, leaving 18 bases between them. The CDR3 extends over 15 amino acids.

As concerns this clonotype: One junction end does not reproduce the germline sequence, and a read error may be involved. The chain links TRBV5-1 to TRBJ1-2, with 8 nucleotides matching TRBD1. CDR1 is SGHRS and CDR2 is YFSETQ in the germline V gene. The CDR3 loop spans 13 amino acids. The CDR3 reads CASSADRVGGYIF. CDR3 sequence (DNA): TGCGCCAGCAGCGCGGACAGGGTGGGTGGCTACATCTTC.

This chain joins TRBV4-3 and TRBJ1-1, with D possibly being TRBD1 (5 bases). Germline V gene data show CDR1 as LGHNA and CDR2 as YSLEER. The CDR3 runs to 17 residues. V was shortened by 1 base and J by 0 bases, with 15 bases between the two germline ends. The CDR3 protein is CASSQGAAGVMNTEAFF. The CDR3 bases are TGCGCCAGCAGCCAAGGAGCTGCGGGGGTCATGAACACTGAAGCTTTCTTT.